Shown below are 21 T cell receptor beta chains from a single sample sequenced in a study of monozygotic twins with inflammatory bowel disease. TCRdb reprocessed the 5' RACE reads and keeps a single row for each CDR3 protein, giving no DNA. This table holds approximately 85,000 distinct CDR3 sequences. Material: blood. The receptors were sampled from a human donor with ulcerative colitis or Crohn's disease, or a healthy co-twin of an affected twin (not recorded which).

This sequence joins TRBV6-1 and TRBJ2-5; lacking DNA, the TRBD1 call made by TCRdb goes unchecked. The CDR3 length is 14 residues. Germline V gene lookup returns CDR1 MNHNS and CDR2 SASEGT. The CDR3 sequence: CASSRPGQPETQYF.

The chain recombines TRBV5-1 with TRBJ1-2. The V gene's germline CDR1 is SGHRS and CDR2 YFSETQ. The CDR3 has 12 residues. Here the CDR3 reads CASGRENYGYTF.

This sequence joins TRBV5-1 and TRBJ2-5; TCRdb indicates TRBD2, and absent DNA this call remains unverified. The CDR3 sequence is 15 residues long. Germline V gene sequence: CDR1 SGHRS, CDR2 YFSETQ. The CDR3 region is CASTSGGPLRETQYF.

This chain uses TRBV6-1 with TRBJ1-5. The CDR3 is 13 residues long. CDR1 is MNHNS, CDR2 SASEGT, per germline. CDR3 in amino acids: CASRREVNQPQHF.

J is TRBJ1-5 and V is TRBV6-1; no DNA is available, so the TRBD1 call from TCRdb remains unchecked. CDR3 size: 14 residues. The germline V gene encodes CDR1 MNHNS and CDR2 SASEGT. The CDR3 loop reads CASRDRGLNQPQHF.

The chain joins TRBV3-1 to TRBJ1-3. The length of the CDR3 is 15 residues. CDR1 LGHDT and CDR2 YNNKEL come from the germline V gene (reference sequence). The CDR3 spells CASSQDIYSGNTVYF.

V gene TRBV9 combines with J gene TRBJ1-2; the TRBD1 assignment by TCRdb is unverifiable without DNA. The CDR3 runs to 14 residues. Germline V gives CDR1 SGDLS, CDR2 YYNGEE. CDR3 amino acids: CASSVRGVDYGYTF.

This chain connects TRBV4-1 to TRBJ2-5; checking the TCRdb D call of TRBD1 is not possible without DNA. Germline assignment: CDR1 MGHRA and CDR2 YSYEKL. This CDR3 comprises 15 residues. CDR3 sequence: CASSHNTERGETQYF.

The gene calls are TRBV18 and TRBJ1-1. CDR3 length: 14 amino acids. The germline V gene has CDR1 KGHSH and CDR2 LQKENI. CDR3 protein: CASSPASLNTEAFF.

The V call is TRBV7-8, the J call TRBJ1-1. The germline V gene encodes CDR1 SGHVS and CDR2 FQNEAQ. The CDR3 contains 13 residues. The CDR3 loop is CASSKEWGTEAFF.

The V and J genes are TRBV15 and TRBJ1-4; TCRdb reports TRBD1, a call that lacks DNA to check it against. The CDR3 consists of 15 residues. Germline V gene data show CDR1 as LNHNV and CDR2 as YYDKDF (reference sequence). CDR3 amino acids: CATRPLPRQGEKLFF.

The CDR3: CASQMTGEETQYF. The chain carries TRBV10-1 and TRBJ2-5; the TCRdb call, TRBD1, lacks DNA for checking. Germline V CDR1 and CDR2: WNHNN, SYGVQD (reference sequence). CDR3 length: 13 residues.

This rearrangement joins TRBV6-1 to TRBJ2-6; lacking DNA, the TRBD1 call made by TCRdb goes unchecked. Per germline, CDR1 MNHNS and CDR2 SASEGT. This CDR3 spans 16 amino acids. This CDR3 reads CASGGQGNSGANVLTF.

V usage is TRBV20-1 and J usage is TRBJ1-4. CDR1 DFQATT and CDR2 SNEGSKA come from the germline V gene (reference sequence). This CDR3 contains 15 residues. The CDR3 loop reads CSARDAADSNEKLFF.

The CDR3 is CASSRGAKSEQFF. The chain uses TRBV9 and TRBJ2-1. This CDR3 is built from 13 residues. The germline V gene has CDR1 SGDLS and CDR2 YYNGEE.

The chain has TRBV5-1 and TRBJ2-2; TCRdb designates TRBD1, a call that cannot be tested without DNA. CDR3 size: 15 residues. From germline, CDR1 is SGHRS and CDR2 YFSETQ. The CDR3 is CASTRGQGATGELFF.

V gene TRBV7-9 combines with J gene TRBJ1-3. Looked up from germline, CDR1 is SEHNR and CDR2 is FQNEAQ (reference sequence). The CDR3 length is 16 residues. CDR3 region: CASSLAIAGRENTIYF.

The V gene is TRBV29-1, the J gene TRBJ2-3. From germline, CDR1 is SQVTM and CDR2 ANQGSEA. CDR3 size: 13 residues. The CDR3 loop reads CSVGGGFPDTQYF.

CDR3 region: CASSSGTGVRDSPLHF. This chain links TRBV3-1 with TRBJ1-6; the TRBD1 assignment by TCRdb is unverifiable without DNA. The CDR3 contains 16 residues. Germline CDR1 is LGHDT and CDR2 is YNNKEL (reference sequence).

This chain links TRBV3-1 with TRBJ2-5; TCRdb reports TRBD1, a call that lacks DNA to check it against. The CDR3 has 15 residues. Germline CDR1 LGHDT, CDR2 YNNKEL (reference sequence). The CDR3 region is CASSQQGLAQETQYF.

The V call is TRBV5-1, the J call TRBJ2-2; the TCRdb call, TRBD1, lacks DNA for checking. CDR3 size: 15 residues. CDR1 and CDR2 from the germline V gene are SGHRS and YFSETQ. The CDR3 region is CASSFGTQNTGELFF.